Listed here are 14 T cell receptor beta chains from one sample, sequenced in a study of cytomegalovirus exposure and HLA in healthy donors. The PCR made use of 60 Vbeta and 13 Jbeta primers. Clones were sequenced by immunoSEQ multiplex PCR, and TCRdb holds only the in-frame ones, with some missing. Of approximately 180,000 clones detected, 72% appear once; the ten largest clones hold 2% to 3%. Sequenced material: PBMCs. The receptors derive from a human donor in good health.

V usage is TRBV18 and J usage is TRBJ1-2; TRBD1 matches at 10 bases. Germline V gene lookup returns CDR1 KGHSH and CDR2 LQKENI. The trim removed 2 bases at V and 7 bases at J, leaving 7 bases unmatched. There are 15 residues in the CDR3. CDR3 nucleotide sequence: TGTGCCAGCTCACCATCCGGGACAGGGGTGGCTGGCTACACCTTC. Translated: CASSPSGTGVAGYTF. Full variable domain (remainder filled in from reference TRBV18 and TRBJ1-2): NAGVMQNPRHLVRRRGQEARLRCSPMKGHSHVYWYRQLPEEGLKFMVYLQKENIIDESGMPKERFSAEFPKEGPSILRIQQVVRGDSAAYFCASSPSGTGVAGYTFGSGTRLTVV.

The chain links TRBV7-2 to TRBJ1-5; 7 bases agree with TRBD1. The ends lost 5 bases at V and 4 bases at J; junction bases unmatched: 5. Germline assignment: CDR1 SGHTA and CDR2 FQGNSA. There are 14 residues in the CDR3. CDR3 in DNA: TGTGCCAGCAGCAGGACAGGCCCGAATCAGCCCCAGCATTTT. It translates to CASSRTGPNQPQHF. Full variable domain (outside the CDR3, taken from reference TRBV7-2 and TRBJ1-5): GAGVSQSPSNKVTEKGKDVELRCDPISGHTALYWYRQSLGQGLEFLIYFQGNSAPDKSGLPSDRFSAERTGGSVSTLTIQRTQQEDSAVYLCASSRTGPNQPQHFGDGTRLSIL.

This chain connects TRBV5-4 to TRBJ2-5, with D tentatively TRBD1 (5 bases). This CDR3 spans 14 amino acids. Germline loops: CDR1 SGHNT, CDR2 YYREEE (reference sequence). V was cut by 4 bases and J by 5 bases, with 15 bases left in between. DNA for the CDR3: TGTGCCAGCAGCACCGGCTTAGGGGTGGAGACCCAGTACTTC. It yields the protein CASSTGLGVETQYF.

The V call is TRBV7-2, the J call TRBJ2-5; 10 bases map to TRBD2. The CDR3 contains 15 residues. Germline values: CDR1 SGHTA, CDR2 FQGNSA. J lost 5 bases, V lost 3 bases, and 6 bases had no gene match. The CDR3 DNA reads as TGTGCCAGCAGCTTCCCAAGCGGGGGGGAGGAGACCCAGTACTTC. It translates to CASSFPSGGEETQYF.

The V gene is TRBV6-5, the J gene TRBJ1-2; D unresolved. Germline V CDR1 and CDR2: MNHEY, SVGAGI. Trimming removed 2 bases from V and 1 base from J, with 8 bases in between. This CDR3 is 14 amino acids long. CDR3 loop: CASSYEAHNYGYTF. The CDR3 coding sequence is TGTGCCAGCAGTTACGAGGCCCATAACTATGGCTACACCTTC.

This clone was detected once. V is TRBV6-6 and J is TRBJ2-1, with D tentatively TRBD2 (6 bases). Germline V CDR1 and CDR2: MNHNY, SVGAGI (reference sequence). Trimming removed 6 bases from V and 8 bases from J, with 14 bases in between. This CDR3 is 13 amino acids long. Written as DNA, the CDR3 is TGTGCCAGCAGCCCCGGGAGTTGGGATGAGCAGTTCTTC. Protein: CASSPGSWDEQFF.

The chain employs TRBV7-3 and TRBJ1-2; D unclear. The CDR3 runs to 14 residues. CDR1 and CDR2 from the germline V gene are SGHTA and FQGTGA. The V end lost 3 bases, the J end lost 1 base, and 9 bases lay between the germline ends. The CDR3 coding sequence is TGTGCCAGCAGCTTGGAGAGAAGTAACTATGGCTACACCTTC. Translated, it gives CASSLERSNYGYTF.

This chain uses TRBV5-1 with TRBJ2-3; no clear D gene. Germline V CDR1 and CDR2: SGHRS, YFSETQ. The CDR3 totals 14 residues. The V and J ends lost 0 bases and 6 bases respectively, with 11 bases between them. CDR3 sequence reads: CASSLGQNRDTQYF. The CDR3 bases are TGCGCCAGCAGCTTGGGGCAGAACCGTGATACGCAGTATTTT.

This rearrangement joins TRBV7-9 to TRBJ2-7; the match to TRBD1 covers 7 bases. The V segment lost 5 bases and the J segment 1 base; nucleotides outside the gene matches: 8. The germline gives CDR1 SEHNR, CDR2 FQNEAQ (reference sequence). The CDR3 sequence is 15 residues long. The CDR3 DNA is TGTGCCAGCAGCCCCCGGGACAGCCTGTCCTACGAGCAGTACTTC. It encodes CASSPRDSLSYEQYF. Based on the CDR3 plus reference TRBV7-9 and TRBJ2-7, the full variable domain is DTGVSQNPRHKITKRGQNVTFRCDPISEHNRLYWYRQTLGQGPEFLTYFQNEAQLEKSRLLSDRFSAERPKGSFSTLEIQRTEQGDSAMYLCASSPRDSLSYEQYFGPGTRLTVT.

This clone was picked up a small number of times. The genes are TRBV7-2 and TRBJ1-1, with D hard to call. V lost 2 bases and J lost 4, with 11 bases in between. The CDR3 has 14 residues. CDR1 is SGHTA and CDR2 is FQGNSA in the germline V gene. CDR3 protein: CASSLIGPSTEAFF. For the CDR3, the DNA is TGTGCCAGCAGCTTAATTGGGCCGAGCACTGAAGCTTTCTTT.

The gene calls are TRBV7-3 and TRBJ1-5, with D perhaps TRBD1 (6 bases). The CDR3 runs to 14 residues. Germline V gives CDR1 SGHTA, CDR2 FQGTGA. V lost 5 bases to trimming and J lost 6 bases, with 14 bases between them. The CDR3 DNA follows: TGTGCCAGCAGCCCAAGGGGGGGCAGTCAGCCCCAGCATTTT. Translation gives CASSPRGGSQPQHF.

As DNA, the CDR3 is TGTGCCAGCAGCCCTGTCGAGGGACTAGCGGCCCCCCCGATGGAGACCCAGTACTTC. Its translation is CASSPVEGLAAPPMETQYF. This chain uses TRBV4-2 with TRBJ2-5, with TRBD2 matching 11 bases. There are 19 residues in the CDR3. Germline CDR1 LGHNA, CDR2 YNFKEQ. Trimming cost V 4 bases and J 5 bases; bases outside gene matches: 18.

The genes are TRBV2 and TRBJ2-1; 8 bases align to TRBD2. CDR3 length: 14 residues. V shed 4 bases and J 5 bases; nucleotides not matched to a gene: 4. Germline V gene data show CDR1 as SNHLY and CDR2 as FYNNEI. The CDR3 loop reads CASSVGTRDNEQFF. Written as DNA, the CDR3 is TGTGCCAGCAGTGTTGGGACTAGGGACAATGAGCAGTTCTTC.

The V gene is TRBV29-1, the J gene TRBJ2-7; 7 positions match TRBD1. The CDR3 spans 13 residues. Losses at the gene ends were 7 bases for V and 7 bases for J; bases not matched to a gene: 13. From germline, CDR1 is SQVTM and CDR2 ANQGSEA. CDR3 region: CSARDRAFGEQYF. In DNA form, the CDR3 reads TGCAGCGCCCGGGACAGAGCCTTTGGAGAGCAGTACTTC.